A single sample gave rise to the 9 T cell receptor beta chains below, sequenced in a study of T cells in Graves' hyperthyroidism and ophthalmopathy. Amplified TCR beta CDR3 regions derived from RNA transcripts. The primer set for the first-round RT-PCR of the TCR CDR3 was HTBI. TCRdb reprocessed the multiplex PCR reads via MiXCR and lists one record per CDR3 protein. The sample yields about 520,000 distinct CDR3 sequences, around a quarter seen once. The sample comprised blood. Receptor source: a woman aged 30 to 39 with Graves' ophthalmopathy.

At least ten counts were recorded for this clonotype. CDR3 sequence (DNA): TGTGCCAGCGGGGGACAGTTAGCCACTGAAGCTTTCTTT. This encodes CASGGQLATEAFF. V and J are TRBV6-1 and TRBJ1-1; 7 positions agree with TRBD1. CDR3 length: 13 residues. V shed 8 bases and J 4 bases; nucleotides not matched to a gene: 7. The germline CDR1 and CDR2 sequences are MNHNS and SASEGT.

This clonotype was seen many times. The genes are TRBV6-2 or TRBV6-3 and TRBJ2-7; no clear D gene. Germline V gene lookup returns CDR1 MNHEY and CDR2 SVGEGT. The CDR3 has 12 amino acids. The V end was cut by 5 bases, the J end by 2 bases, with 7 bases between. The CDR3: CASSPDAYEQYF. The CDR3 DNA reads TGTGCCAGCAGTCCGGATGCCTACGAGCAGTACTTC.

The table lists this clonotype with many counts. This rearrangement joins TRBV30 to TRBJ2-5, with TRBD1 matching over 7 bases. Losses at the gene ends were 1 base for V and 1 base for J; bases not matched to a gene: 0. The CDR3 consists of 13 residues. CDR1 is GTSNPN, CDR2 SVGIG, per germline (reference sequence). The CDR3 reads CAWSGQGQETQYF. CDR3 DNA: TGTGCCTGGAGTGGACAGGGCCAAGAGACCCAGTACTTC.

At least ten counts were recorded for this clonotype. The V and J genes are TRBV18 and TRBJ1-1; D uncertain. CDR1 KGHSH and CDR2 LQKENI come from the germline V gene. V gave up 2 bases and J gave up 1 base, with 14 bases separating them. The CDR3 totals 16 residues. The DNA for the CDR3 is TGTGCCAGCTCACCATGGGTGGTTGAACGGAACACTGAAGCTTTCTTT. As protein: CASSPWVVERNTEAFF.

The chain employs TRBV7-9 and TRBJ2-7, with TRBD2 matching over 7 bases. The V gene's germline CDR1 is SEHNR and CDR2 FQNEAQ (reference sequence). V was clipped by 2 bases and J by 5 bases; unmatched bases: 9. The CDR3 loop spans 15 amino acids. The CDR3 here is CASSLTLAASHEQYF. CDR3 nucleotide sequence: TGTGCCAGCAGCTTAACGCTAGCGGCTTCCCACGAGCAGTACTTC.

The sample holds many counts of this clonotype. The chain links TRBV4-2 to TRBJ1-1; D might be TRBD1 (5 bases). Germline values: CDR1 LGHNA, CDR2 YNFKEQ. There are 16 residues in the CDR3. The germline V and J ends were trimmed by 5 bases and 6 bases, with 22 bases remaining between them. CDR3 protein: CASSSGIRLTFAEAFF. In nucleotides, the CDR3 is TGTGCCAGCAGCTCAGGGATTCGCCTTACTTTCGCTGAAGCTTTCTTT.

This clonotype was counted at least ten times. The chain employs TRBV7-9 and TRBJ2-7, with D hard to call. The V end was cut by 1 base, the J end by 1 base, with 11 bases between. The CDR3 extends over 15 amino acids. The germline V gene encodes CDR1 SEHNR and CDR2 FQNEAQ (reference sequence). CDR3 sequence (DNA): TGTGCCAGCAGCTTAGAGGGCAGACCTTCCTACGAGCAGTACTTC. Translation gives CASSLEGRPSYEQYF.

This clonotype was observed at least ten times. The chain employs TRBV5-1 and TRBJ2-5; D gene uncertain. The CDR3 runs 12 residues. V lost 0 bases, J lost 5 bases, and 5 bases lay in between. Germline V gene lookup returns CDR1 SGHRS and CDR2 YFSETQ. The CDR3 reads CASSLEAETQYF. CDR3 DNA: TGCGCCAGCAGCTTGGAGGCTGAGACCCAGTACTTC.

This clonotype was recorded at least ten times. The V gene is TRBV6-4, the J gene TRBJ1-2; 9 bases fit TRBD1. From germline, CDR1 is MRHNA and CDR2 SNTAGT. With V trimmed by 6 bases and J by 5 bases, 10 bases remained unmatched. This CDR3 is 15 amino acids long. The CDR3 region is CASSDRTGGGYGYTF. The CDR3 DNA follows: TGTGCCAGCAGCGATCGAACAGGGGGCGGTTATGGCTACACCTTC.